This T cell receptor (beta chain) was sequenced in a study of T cell repertoires in cytomegalovirus infection. One entry per CDR3 protein, called by TCRdb with MiXCR from the reads. In the table there are fewer than 1,000,000 distinct CDR3 sequences, around 32% of which are singletons. This clonotype has only a few counts. The target antigen is unknown. Study-level points and caveats: Dominant in the ex vivo response were TCR beta clonotypes restricted by HLA-C and specific for CMV.

Trimming pared 6 bases from V and 3 bases from J, leaving 15 bases between. The CDR3 loop spans 14 amino acids. Per the germline V gene, CDR1 is WSHSY and CDR2 is SAAADI. The V call is TRBV10-2, the J call TRBJ2-7; possibly TRBD2 for D (5 bases). The receptor was isolated from a human donor in good health (CMV status not recorded). Some clones in this sample may be carry-over from other donors' samples. The sample in question was cultured CD8+ T cells from PBMCs, obtained from culture after CMV antigen stimulation. The CDR3 here is CASRGSLPGYEQYF. As DNA, the CDR3 is TGCGCCAGCAGAGGGAGCCTCCCTGGCTACGAGCAGTACTTC.